This T cell receptor beta chain is drawn from a study of Ad26.COV2.S vaccination and SARS-CoV-2 variants. Germline-derived CDR1 and CDR2 are LGHNA and YSLEER. V dropped 1 base and J dropped 3 bases, with 12 bases sitting between them. This CDR3 contains 15 residues. Sample treatment: some 20 received Ad26.COV2.S at low or high dose, single or two shots; about 5 received placebo; per-sample allocation not given. Sampling took place 63 days after the first vaccine or placebo injection. Data came from immunoSEQ multiplex PCR; TCRdb stores just in-frame clones and leaves some out. The table records about 450,000 clones, 80% to 90% of them present only once.

The sample was peripheral blood, taken in a trial of Ad26.COV2.S vaccine versus placebo. The clonotype was recovered from a person aged 18-60 years who received the Ad26.COV2.S COVID-19 vaccine or a placebo. The rearrangement links TRBV4-3 to TRBJ1-2; D call uncertain. CDR3 in DNA: TGCGCCAGCAGCCAAGTGGCAGGTTCACACTATGGCTACACCTTC. Its translation: CASSQVAGSHYGYTF.